The clone carrying this TCR beta chain came up many times. The antigen remains undetermined. CDR1 and CDR2 (germline): SGHRS, YFSETQ. J lost 4 bases, V lost 7 bases, and 12 bases had no gene match. The CDR3 is 15 amino acids. Using unique molecular identifiers, the investigators prepared the TCRbeta library. Via MiXCR, TCRdb re-called the PCR reads, giving one row per CDR3 protein. The sample has roughly 790,000 distinct CDR3 sequences; approximately 15% are singletons. The data belong to a study of T-cell reconstitution after alpha-beta-depleted transplantation in children. Regarding the study as a whole: Several hundred rapidly expanded clones from non-depleted graft cells reportedly supplied alpha-beta T cells about two months post-transplant.

Sequenced material: PBMCs, mostly from graft donor cells, taken 360 days after TCRalphabeta/CD19-depleted stem cell transplant. The chain carries TRBV5-1 and TRBJ2-7; TRBD2 aligns across 9 bases. The receptor was derived from a male patient aged 5 to 17 who had a stem cell transplant for acute lymphoblastic leukemia, so the T cells may come from the graft donor. Written as DNA, the CDR3 is TGCGCCAGCGTCCAGCGGGGGGACAAGATGTACGAGCAGTACTTC. Translation: CASVQRGDKMYEQYF.